This T cell receptor (beta chain) came from a study of post-analysis software for immune sequencing data. Study-wide context: Recorded subtypes: relapsing-remitting, secondary progressive, progressive-relapsing; some patients unannotated.

On this clonotype itself: The target antigen is unknown.

Incorporated into the TCR beta cDNA libraries were unique molecular identifiers, which served to reduce PCR and sequencing biases. There were roughly 0.95 to 11 million T cells, and 400,000 to 650,000 cDNA molecules came from them. TCRdb itself ran the PCR reads through MiXCR, one entry per CDR3 protein. The table records approximately 730,000 distinct CDR3 sequences, roughly 50% of them present only once. There are 12 residues in the CDR3. Per germline, CDR1 SNHLY and CDR2 FYNNEI. Trimming cost V 5 bases and J 7 bases, with 11 bases left between them. The study's findings and limits: Roughly five TRBV segments appeared more often in patients than in controls, and TRBV5-6, TRBV5-1 and TRBV20-1 were among these. Batch-mates among the samples co-clustered strongly by F measure.

The sequence was collected from a girl aged 10 to 17 with multiple sclerosis. The chain uses TRBV2 and TRBJ1-1; D call uncertain. Sequencing input: blood. CDR3 region: CASSPLGLEAFF. CDR3 sequence (DNA): TGTGCCAGCAGTCCCCTCGGGCTTGAAGCTTTCTTT.